The present T cell receptor beta chain was sequenced within a study of blood T cell repertoires in COVID-19. Turning to the study itself: Researchers got acute and convalescent COVID-19 samples from the United States, Italy and Spain. PBMCs, B-cell-depleted T cells, or T cells were the source of the cDNA or gDNA that made up the material.

Original analysis: Estimation of nucleated cell counts was performed using reference gene primer amplification. Libraries were prepared by immunoSEQ multiplex PCR; TCRdb keeps only in-frame clonotypes and omits some of them. V, J and clone size reflect that table, while D and trimming were determined from the DNA. The table shows 190,000 or so clones, with roughly 77% occurring only once. V lost 8 bases and J 4 bases, leaving 15 bases between the germline ends. Germline V gene data show CDR1 as SGHVS and CDR2 as FQNEAQ. This CDR3 spans 13 amino acids. The chain recombines TRBV7-8 with TRBJ2-7; TRBD2 is a possible D gene (7 bases). This clonotype originated in a woman aged 80 or older with COVID-19, enrolled during active disease. Source material: peripheral blood. In nucleotides, the CDR3 is TGTGCCAGCCGCCCAGGGGAGGGATACGAGCAGTACTTC. Protein: CASRPGEGYEQYF.